Following are 10 T cell receptor beta chains from one sample sequenced in a study of beta chain features in type 1 diabetes. No cognate antigen is known for these TCRs. The isolated RNA, all of it, was reverse transcribed, so expressed TCRB transcripts were what got sequenced. Here immunoSEQ multiplex PCR was the method, and the copy in TCRdb shows in-frame clones only, minus some. In the table there are 500,000 to 650,000 clones, under 15% of which are singletons. The study, taken as a whole, reports: Among patients with Type 1 diabetes, TCRB CDR3s were moderately but significantly shorter in every one of the four CD4+ subsets.

The specimen was naive CD4+ T cells from blood. The receptor set was obtained from a man in his thirties or forties with type 1 diabetes.

This chain uses TRBV7-9 with TRBJ2-1; D may be TRBD1 or TRBD2 (7 bases each). The germline V gene encodes CDR1 SEHNR and CDR2 FQNEAQ (reference sequence). The V end lost 5 bases, the J end lost 8 bases, and 19 bases lay between the germline ends. The CDR3 sequence is 15 residues long. CDR3 sequence reads: CASSLSGDRLHEQFF. The CDR3 nucleotides are TGTGCCAGCAGCCTAAGCGGGGACAGACTACATGAGCAGTTCTTC.

This clone was seen a handful of times. The gene calls are TRBV28 and TRBJ2-1; a weak D match, TRBD2 (7 bases). The CDR3 is 15 amino acids. Germline-derived CDR1 and CDR2 are MDHEN and SYDVKM. Trimming pared 6 bases from V and 6 bases from J, leaving 18 bases between. The CDR3 here is CASSPGGQRGNEQFF. CDR3 in DNA: TGTGCCAGCAGCCCCGGGGGGCAGCGGGGCAATGAGCAGTTCTTC.

This clone occurred a few times. This chain joins TRBV5-4 and TRBJ1-5; D uncertain. V lost 3 bases and J 4 bases, leaving 11 bases between the germline ends. Looked up from germline, CDR1 is SGHNT and CDR2 is YYREEE (reference sequence). The CDR3 runs to 14 residues. CDR3 DNA sequence: TGTGCCAGCAGCTCTTCGACGTCGAATCAGCCCCAGCATTTT. Its protein product is CASSSSTSNQPQHF.

The chain uses TRBV7-2 and TRBJ2-5; the D gene is possibly TRBD2 (5 bases). Germline CDR1 reads SGHTA; CDR2 reads FQGNSA. The V end was cut by 5 bases, the J end by 5 bases, with 21 bases between. The CDR3 totals 16 residues. DNA of the CDR3: TGTGCCAGCAGCCCCGGCGGATGGGCGGGTGGGGAGACCCAGTACTTC. Translation gives CASSPGGWAGGETQYF. The variable domain in full, completed from reference TRBV7-2 and TRBJ2-5, reads GAGVSQSPSNKVTEKGKDVELRCDPISGHTALYWYRQSLGQGLEFLIYFQGNSAPDKSGLPSDRFSAERTGGSVSTLTIQRTQQEDSAVYLCASSPGGWAGGETQYFGPGTRLLVL.

The rearrangement joins TRBV7-2 to TRBJ2-5; 9 bases map to TRBD2. V lost 2 bases to trimming and J lost 1 base; unmatched junction nucleotides: 11. The CDR3 runs to 18 residues. The V gene's germline CDR1 is SGHTA and CDR2 FQGNSA. The CDR3 here is CASSLRRGGRGIQETQYF. The CDR3 DNA sequence: TGTGCCAGCAGCTTACGGCGGGGGGGCCGAGGAATCCAAGAGACCCAGTACTTC.

This clone occurred a few times. The chain combines TRBV4-1 with TRBJ1-1; no firm D call. This CDR3 has 13 amino acids. In germline, CDR1 is MGHRA, CDR2 YSYEKL. Trimming shortened V by 0 bases and J by 1 base, and 3 bases separated the two germline ends. CDR3 nucleotides: TGCGCCAGCAGCCAAGAACAGAACACTGAAGCTTTCTTT. Its protein is CASSQEQNTEAFF.

Only a few counts were recorded for this clone. The chain recombines TRBV28 with TRBJ1-2, with D maybe TRBD1 (6 bases). The germline V and J ends were trimmed by 11 bases and 2 bases, with 12 bases remaining between them. Germline CDR1 and CDR2: MDHEN and SYDVKM. The CDR3 extends over 12 amino acids. The DNA for the CDR3 is TGTGCCTCCGGGGGCCTGAACTATGGCTACACCTTC. Encoded protein: CASGGLNYGYTF.

This chain joins TRBV9 and TRBJ2-3, with D possibly called TRBD1 or TRBD2 (5 bases each). This CDR3 spans 17 amino acids. The germline gives CDR1 SGDLS, CDR2 YYNGEE. V lost 3 bases and J lost 5, with 22 bases in between. The CDR3 sequence: CASSEGSGVSPGDTQYF. The CDR3 DNA follows: TGTGCCAGCAGCGAGGGGTCCGGGGTTAGCCCGGGAGATACGCAGTATTTT.

Only a few counts were recorded for this clone. This sequence joins TRBV7-2 and TRBJ2-5; D is unresolved. CDR3 length equals 13 residues. V was clipped by 2 bases and J by 4 bases, with 8 bases between them. Germline CDR1 reads SGHTA; CDR2 reads FQGNSA. The CDR3 coding sequence is TGTGCCAGCAGCTTAATCGAGGTAGAGACCCAGTACTTC. This gives the protein CASSLIEVETQYF.

The chain recombines TRBV6-6 with TRBJ2-2; a possible D gene is TRBD1 (7 bases). V gave up 8 bases and J gave up 6 bases, with 13 bases separating them. CDR3 size: 13 residues. Germline CDR1 is MNHNY and CDR2 is SVGAGI (reference sequence). CDR3 coding DNA: TGTGCCAGCCGACAGGGAGGTCCCGGGGAGCTGTTTTTT. Protein sequence: CASRQGGPGELFF.